This T cell receptor (beta chain) was obtained from a study of vaccination and CD4 T cells after COVID-19. About the study: Convalescent donors totaled six males and four females, including two who were Hispanic.

This clonotype has only a few counts. The antigen remains unidentified. The germline V gene has CDR1 DFQATT and CDR2 SNEGSKA (reference sequence). Trimming took 0 bases from V and 3 from J, leaving 21 bases between them. This CDR3 has 19 residues. The Oncomine TCR Beta short-read assay generated sequence data from the DNA of cultured CD4+ T cells. TCRdb recomputed calls from the PCR reads with MiXCR, one row per CDR3 protein. The sample comprises about 12,000 distinct CDR3 sequences, approximately 64% of which are singletons, and around 10% rests with the top ten. Treatment: approximately 9-day PBMC culture with coronavirus spike peptide pools or control peptides (ViraFEST assay).

The genes are TRBV20-1 and TRBJ1-6; no firm D call. The source was CD4+ T cells from blood, cultured in vitro, collected before SARS-CoV-2 vaccination. The TCR originated in a human donor who had recovered from COVID-19. The CDR3 loop is CSARDSFGGSSYYNSPLHF. The CDR3 DNA reads TGCAGTGCTAGAGATAGTTTCGGCGGCAGCTCCTACTATAATTCACCCCTCCACTTT.